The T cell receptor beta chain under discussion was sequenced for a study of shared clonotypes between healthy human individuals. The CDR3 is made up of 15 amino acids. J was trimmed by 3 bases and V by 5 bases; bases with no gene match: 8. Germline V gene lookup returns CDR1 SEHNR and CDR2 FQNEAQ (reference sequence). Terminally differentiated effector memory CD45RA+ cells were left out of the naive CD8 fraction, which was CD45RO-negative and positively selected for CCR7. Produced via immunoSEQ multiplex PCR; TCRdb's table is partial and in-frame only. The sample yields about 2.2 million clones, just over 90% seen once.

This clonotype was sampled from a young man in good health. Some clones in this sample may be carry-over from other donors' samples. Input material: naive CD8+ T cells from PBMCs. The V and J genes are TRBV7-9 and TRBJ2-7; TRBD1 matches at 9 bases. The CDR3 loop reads CASSQPGQGNYEQYF. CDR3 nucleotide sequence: TGTGCCAGCAGCCAGCCGGGACAGGGTAACTACGAGCAGTACTTC.